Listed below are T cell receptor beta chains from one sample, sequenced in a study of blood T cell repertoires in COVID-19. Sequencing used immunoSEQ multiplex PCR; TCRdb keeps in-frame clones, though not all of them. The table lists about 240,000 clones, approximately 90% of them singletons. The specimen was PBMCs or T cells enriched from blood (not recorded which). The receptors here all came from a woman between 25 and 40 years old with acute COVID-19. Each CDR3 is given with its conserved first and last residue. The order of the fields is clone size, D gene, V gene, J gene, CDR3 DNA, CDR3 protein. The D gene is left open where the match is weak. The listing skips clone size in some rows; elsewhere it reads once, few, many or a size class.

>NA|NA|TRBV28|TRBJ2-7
TGTGCCAGCAGTCCCCGGGGATACGACTCATACGAGCAGTACTTC
CASSPRGYDSYEQYF
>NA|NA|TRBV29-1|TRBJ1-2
TGCAGCGTTGAAGGAGAGTGGGACTCCTCCTATGGCTACACCTTC
CSVEGEWDSSYGYTF
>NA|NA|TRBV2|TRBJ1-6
TGTGCCAGCAGTGAAAGCCCCCGGAATTCACCCCTCCACTTT
CASSESPRNSPLHF
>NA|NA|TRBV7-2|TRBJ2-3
TGTGCCAGCAGCTTTAACGGGGATACGCAGTATTTT
CASSFNGDTQYF
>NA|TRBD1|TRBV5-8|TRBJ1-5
TGTGCCAGCAGCCCACAGGGGGCCGAGCAGCCCCAGCATTTT
CASSPQGAEQPQHF
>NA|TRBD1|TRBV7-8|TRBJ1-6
TGTGCCAGCAGCTTAGGGGGGGCAGGGGGCGCAGGTTATTCACCCCTCCACTTT
CASSLGGAGGAGYSPLHF
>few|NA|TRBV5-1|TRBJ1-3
TGCGCCAGCAGCTCGACCTTCGACAGTTACTCTGGAAACACCATATATTTT
CASSSTFDSYSGNTIYF
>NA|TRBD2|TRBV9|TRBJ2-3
TGTGCCAGCAGCAGCGAAAGCGGGGGTACAACAGATACGCAGTATTTT
CASSSESGGTTDTQYF
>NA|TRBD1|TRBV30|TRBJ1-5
TGTGCCTGGAGTGTTGGGACAGGGAATCAGCCCCAGCATTTT
CAWSVGTGNQPQHF
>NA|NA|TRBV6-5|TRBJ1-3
TGTGCCAGCAGATATAAGATCGGGAACACCATATATTTT
CASRYKIGNTIYF
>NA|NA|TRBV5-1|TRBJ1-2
TGCGCCAGCAGCTTGGCAAACTATGGCTACACCTTC
CASSLANYGYTF
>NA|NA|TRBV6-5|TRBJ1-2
TGTGCCAGCGGCGGACAAAACTATGGCTACACCTTC
CASGGQNYGYTF
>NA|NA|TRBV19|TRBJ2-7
TGTGCCAGTAGTATAGGTCGACAGGATTCTAGCTCCTACGAGCAGTACTTC
CASSIGRQDSSSYEQYF
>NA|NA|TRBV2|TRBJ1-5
TGTGCCAGCACGAGGGCCTGGGAACAGCCCCAGCATTTT
CASTRAWEQPQHF
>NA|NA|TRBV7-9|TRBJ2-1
TGTGCCAGCAGCTTAGAGGGGGGGTCCTACAATGAGCAGTTCTTC
CASSLEGGSYNEQFF
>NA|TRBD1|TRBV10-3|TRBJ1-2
TGTGCCATCAGTGAGGGACTCCCAGGGGGAGGCTACACCTTC
CAISEGLPGGGYTF
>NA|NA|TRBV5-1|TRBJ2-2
TGCGCCAGCAGCTTGGTGCAGGCTGGAACCGGGGAGCTGTTTTTT
CASSLVQAGTGELFF
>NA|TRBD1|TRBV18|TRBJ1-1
TGTGCCAGCTCAGGGGACAGGCTCGGGGAATACACTGAAGCTTTCTTT
CASSGDRLGEYTEAFF
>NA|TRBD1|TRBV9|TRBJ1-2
TGTGCCAGCAGCCCAAACGGACAGGGACTAAACTATGGCTACACCTTC
CASSPNGQGLNYGYTF
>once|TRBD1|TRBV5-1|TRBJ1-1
TGCGCCAGCAACAAACAGGGGGCCGCTGAAGCTTTCTTT
CASNKQGAAEAFF
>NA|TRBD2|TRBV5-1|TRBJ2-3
TGCGCCAGCAGCTTGGTGTTAGCGGGGGGCACAGATACGCAGTATTTT
CASSLVLAGGTDTQYF
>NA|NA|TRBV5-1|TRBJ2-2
TGCGCCAGCAGCTGGCCCTTAAGAGGTACCGGGGAGCTGTTTTTT
CASSWPLRGTGELFF
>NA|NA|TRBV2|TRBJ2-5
TGTGCCAGCAGCCGGGGAGAGTACCAAGAGACCCAGTACTTC
CASSRGEYQETQYF
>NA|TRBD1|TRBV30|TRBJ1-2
TGTGCCTGGAGTGAGCAGACAGGGGTGGTTGATGGCTACACCTTC
CAWSEQTGVVDGYTF
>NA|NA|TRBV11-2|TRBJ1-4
TGTGCCAGCAGCTTCAACCCACAGGGTGAAAAACTGTTTTTT
CASSFNPQGEKLFF
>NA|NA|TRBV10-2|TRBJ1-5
TGCGCCAGCAGTGACCGAGGCGGAAATCAGCCCCAGCATTTT
CASSDRGGNQPQHF
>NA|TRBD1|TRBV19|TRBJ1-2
TGTGCCAGTAGCGGACAGGGGGCGCGAAATGGCTACACCTTC
CASSGQGARNGYTF
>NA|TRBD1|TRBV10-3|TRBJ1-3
TGTGCCATCGGGACAGACCTTCTCTCTGGAAACACCATATATTTT
CAIGTDLLSGNTIYF
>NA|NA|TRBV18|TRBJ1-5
TGTGCCAGCTCACCGGGGGGACCGGTCAATCAGCCCCAGCATTTT
CASSPGGPVNQPQHF
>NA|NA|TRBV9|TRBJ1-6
TGTGCCAGCAGCCCGAGAGGGACACCTTTTAATTCACCCCTCCACTTT
CASSPRGTPFNSPLHF
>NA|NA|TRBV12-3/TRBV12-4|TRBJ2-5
TGTGCCAGCAGTTTCTCGGACCAAGAGACCCAGTACTTC
CASSFSDQETQYF
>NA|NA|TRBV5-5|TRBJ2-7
TGTGCCAGCAGCTTATGGGGGGGCACAATGTACGAGCAGTACTTC
CASSLWGGTMYEQYF
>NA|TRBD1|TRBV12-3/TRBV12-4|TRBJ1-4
TGTGCCAGCAGCCAAAGGGACAGAGGAAAACTGTTTTTT
CASSQRDRGKLFF
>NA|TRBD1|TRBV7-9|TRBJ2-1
TGTGCCAGCAGCTTGAACAGGGGTGGAAATGAGCAGTTCTTC
CASSLNRGGNEQFF
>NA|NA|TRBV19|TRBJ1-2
TGTGCCAGTAGTAGGCAGGCCTATGGCTACACCTTC
CASSRQAYGYTF
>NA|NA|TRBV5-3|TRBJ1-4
TGTGCCAGAAGCTGTAGACAGGTGGGTAATGAAAAACTGTTTTTT
CARSCRQVGNEKLFF
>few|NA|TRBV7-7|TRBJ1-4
TGTGCTAGCAGCCTAGACCAGACCGCTTCGAGGGAAAAACTGTTTTTT
CASSLDQTASREKLFF
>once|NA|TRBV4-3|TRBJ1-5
TGCGCCAGCAGCCAAGGAGGACAGAAAAGTGGTAGCAATCAGCCCCAGCATTTT
CASSQGGQKSGSNQPQHF
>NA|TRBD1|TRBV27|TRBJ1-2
TGTGCCAGCAGTATAGGGACAGGGATAGAAGGCTACACCTTC
CASSIGTGIEGYTF
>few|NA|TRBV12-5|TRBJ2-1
TGTGCTAGTGGTCCGGAGAGTAATGAGCAGTTCTTC
CASGPESNEQFF
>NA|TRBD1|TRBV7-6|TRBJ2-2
TGTGCCAGCAGCCAGGACAGGGCCGACACCGGGGAGCTGTTTTTT
CASSQDRADTGELFF
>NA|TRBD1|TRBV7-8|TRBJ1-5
TGTGCCAGCAGCTTAGTACAGGGGGCCGGTCAGCCCCAGCATTTT
CASSLVQGAGQPQHF
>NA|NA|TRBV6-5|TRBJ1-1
TGTGCCAGCAGTAACTACAGGTCGGAAGCTTTCTTT
CASSNYRSEAFF
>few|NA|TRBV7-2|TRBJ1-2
TGTGCCAGCAGCTTAGAATCTATCTATGGCTACACCTTC
CASSLESIYGYTF
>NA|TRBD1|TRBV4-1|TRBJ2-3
TGCGCCAGCAGCCAGGGACAGGGCCTTTCAGATACGCAGTATTTT
CASSQGQGLSDTQYF
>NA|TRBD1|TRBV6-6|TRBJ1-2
TGTGCCAGCACCTTACCAACGGGACAGGGATCCGACGGCTACACCTTC
CASTLPTGQGSDGYTF
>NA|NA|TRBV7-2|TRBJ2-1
TGTGCCAGCAGCTTAAGGTCGGGGGCCTACAATGAGCAGTTCTTC
CASSLRSGAYNEQFF
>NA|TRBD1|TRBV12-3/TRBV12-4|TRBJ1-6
TGTGCCAGCAGCTCCCAACAGGGGCGTTCGCTCCACTTT
CASSSQQGRSLHF
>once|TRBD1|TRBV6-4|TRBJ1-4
TGTGCCAGCAGGGTAACAGGGGTTGGTGAAAAACTGTTTTTT
CASRVTGVGEKLFF
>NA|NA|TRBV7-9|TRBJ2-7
TGTGCCAGCAGCTCGACACTGGGTGGCGAGCAGTACTTC
CASSSTLGGEQYF